The clone carrying this T cell receptor (beta chain) was observed a single time. What it recognizes is unknown. The data derive from a study of T cells after yellow fever vaccination. Background on the study: Fractions containing few cells were prepared with SMART-Seq v4 Ultra Low Input.

Trimming took off 8 bases at V and 2 bases at J, with 19 bases between the two ends. CDR3 length: 16 residues. CDR1 is MNHNS, CDR2 SASEGT, per germline. TCRdb independently ran MiXCR on the 5' RACE reads; one entry per CDR3 protein. The sample holds approximately 260,000 distinct CDR3 sequences, under 15% seen once. Regarding the study as a whole: Abundant bulk-population clonotypes could contaminate the FACS-sorted repertoires. Post-booster reappearance was seen for most primary-vaccination clones (roughly 97% CD4, 88% CD8).

Here the sequenced sample was CD4+ T cells sorted from PBMCs, taken 45 days after the yellow fever booster vaccination. This TCR was sampled from a man aged 30 to 45 who received the YFV17D yellow fever vaccine. The chain combines TRBV6-1 with TRBJ2-4; TRBD2 is a possible D gene (6 bases). The CDR3 DNA is TGTGCCAGCTGGGGAGTGGGGGGAGAAACCAAAAACATTCAGTACTTC. This codes for CASWGVGGETKNIQYF.